This T cell receptor beta chain was found in a study of blood T cell repertoires in COVID-19. The CDR3 has 12 residues. V was cut by 8 bases and J by 2 bases, with 10 bases left in between. The V gene's germline CDR1 is WNHNN and CDR2 SYGVQD (reference sequence). Original processing methods: Amplification with reference gene primers provided the estimates of nucleated cell counts. Data came from immunoSEQ multiplex PCR; TCRdb stores just in-frame clones and leaves some out. V and J calls and clone size follow that table, whereas D and trimming were derived from the DNA. Here the sample spans under 80,000 clones, more than 80% being singletons.

The clonotype comes from a woman aged 80 or over with active or convalescent COVID-19. The specimen was peripheral blood. This chain joins TRBV10-1 and TRBJ2-7; no definite D call. The CDR3 is CASGTEPYEQYF. CDR3 coding DNA: TGCGCCAGCGGAACAGAACCCTACGAGCAGTACTTC.